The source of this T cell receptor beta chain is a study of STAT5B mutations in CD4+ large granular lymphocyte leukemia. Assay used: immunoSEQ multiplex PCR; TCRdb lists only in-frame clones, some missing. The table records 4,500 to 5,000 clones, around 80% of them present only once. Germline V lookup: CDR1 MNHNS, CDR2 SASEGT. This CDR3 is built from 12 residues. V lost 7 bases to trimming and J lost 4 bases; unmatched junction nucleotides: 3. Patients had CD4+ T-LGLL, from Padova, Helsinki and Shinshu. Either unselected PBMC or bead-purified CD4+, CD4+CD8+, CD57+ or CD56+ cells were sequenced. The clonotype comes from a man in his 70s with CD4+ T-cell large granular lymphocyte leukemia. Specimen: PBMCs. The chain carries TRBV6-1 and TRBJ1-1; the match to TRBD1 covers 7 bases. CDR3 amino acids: CASTYRGTEAFF. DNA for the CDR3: TGTGCCAGCACCTACAGGGGCACTGAAGCTTTCTTT.